These T cell receptor beta chains were read from a single sample in a study of blood T cell repertoires in COVID-19. Sequencing was performed with immunoSEQ multiplex PCR; in TCRdb, only in-frame clones are kept and a portion is missing. This table has tens of thousands of clones, about four fifths appearing once. Sequencing was carried out using peripheral blood. These receptors all stem from a man between 65 and 80 years old with COVID-19, enrolled during active disease. The conserved cysteine and the conserved F or W are not part of the CDR3 here.

cdr3_aa j_call v_call
ASSSWRGGKFTEAF TRBJ1-1 TRBV7-2
ASKSSGTGEDEQY TRBJ2-7 TRBV28
ASSLDQGGTSSYNEQF TRBJ2-1 TRBV11-3
ASSVSPGNLNTEAF TRBJ1-1 TRBV7-8
ASSQDPSAGGHNEQF TRBJ2-1 TRBV4-1
ASSPEPTYSGNTIY TRBJ1-3 TRBV5-1
ASSPSGTGDHEQY TRBJ2-7 TRBV4-1
ASKDSYGYT TRBJ1-2 TRBV2
ASSALAGGYEQY TRBJ2-7 TRBV7-2
ASSLASTSTDTQY TRBJ2-3 TRBV7-9
ASSSSSVEAF TRBJ1-1 TRBV12-3/TRBV12-4
ASSRDRVGGTEAF TRBJ1-1 TRBV5-1
ASSPGNGGNTIY TRBJ1-3 TRBV18
ASSQALWGGKGYT TRBJ1-2 TRBV4-2
ASSYSPSGGQETQY TRBJ2-5 TRBV6-5
ASSLGAGGSYEQY TRBJ2-7 TRBV5-4
ASSIPLTGAPDTQY TRBJ2-3 TRBV11-3
ASSYGDNHYEQY TRBJ2-7 TRBV6-6
ASSWGTGGNYGYT TRBJ1-2 TRBV7-2
ASSFYLAGAGTDTQY TRBJ2-3 TRBV7-2
ASSDRGYNQPQH TRBJ1-5 TRBV19
ASSSWEGSTDTQY TRBJ2-3 TRBV5-1
ASSEPGQVRVEQY TRBJ2-7 TRBV6-1
AAYPGGAGAPHTQY TRBJ2-3 TRBV28
ASSLSQGSRGNSPLH TRBJ1-6 TRBV13
ASSPAPRGAQETQY TRBJ2-5 TRBV11-1
ASRSQGSGANVLT TRBJ2-6 TRBV28
ASSPHSGGNTGELF TRBJ2-2 TRBV7-3
ASSYLRNTEAF TRBJ1-1 TRBV27
ASSAGLAGFYEQY TRBJ2-7 TRBV11-3
ASGLVRLGQGPYEQY TRBJ2-7 TRBV12-5
ASTPGQGYNQPQH TRBJ1-5 TRBV19
ASRPSGPNEQF TRBJ2-1 TRBV6-5
ASSDDGTHYEQY TRBJ2-7 TRBV19
ASSPRDGGNEQF TRBJ2-1 TRBV18
AWSADTKSYEQY TRBJ2-7 TRBV30
ASSPSGGSGNTIY TRBJ1-3 TRBV9
ASSIQGALNEQF TRBJ2-1 TRBV19
ASSSRLVGTGELF TRBJ2-2 TRBV6-2/TRBV6-3
ASSQDVGTRWPQH TRBJ1-5 TRBV4-1
ASSELAGALNTYEQY TRBJ2-7 TRBV10-1
ASSFVGTGSSEQY TRBJ2-7 TRBV28
AISEPMGLAGDTEQF TRBJ2-1 TRBV10-3
ASRDSTDTQY TRBJ2-3 TRBV6-5
ASSLKGQGHLSPLH TRBJ1-6 TRBV11-3
ASSLVRSGEQF TRBJ2-1 TRBV7-2
ASQGSYGYT TRBJ1-2 TRBV7-9
ASSLRMRTEAF TRBJ1-1 TRBV12-3/TRBV12-4
ASSQDRYNSGNTIY TRBJ1-3 TRBV5-4
ASRPRDLYTQNIQY TRBJ2-4 TRBV6-2/TRBV6-3
ASSLSRNTEAF TRBJ1-1 TRBV7-3
AWSVGTGAYEQY TRBJ2-7 TRBV30
ASSLMIAGGPLTDTQY TRBJ2-3 TRBV7-2
ASSLDSLTGELF TRBJ2-2 TRBV5-1